The sequence of this T cell receptor (beta chain) was determined in a study of blood T cell repertoires in COVID-19. On the study more broadly: Sample material is recorded as cDNA or gDNA derived from T cells, B-cell-depleted T cells, or PBMCs.

V dropped 1 base and J dropped 0 bases, with 6 bases sitting between them. The CDR3 consists of 15 residues. CDR1 is LGHDT and CDR2 is YNNKEL in the germline V gene (reference sequence). As to this clone: Additional DNA sequences in this sample encode the identical CDR3.

Generated by immunoSEQ multiplex PCR, the TCRdb table keeps only in-frame clones and is missing some. The sample has about 150,000 clones; 90% are singletons. This TCR derives from a man aged 45 to 65 with acute or convalescent COVID-19. The V call is TRBV3-1 (or the pseudogene TRBV3-2), the J call TRBJ1-4; D is possibly TRBD1 (6 bases). The sequenced sample consisted of peripheral blood. CDR3 amino acids: CASSQGTATNEKLFF. The CDR3 coding sequence is TGTGCCAGCAGCCAAGGGACAGCAACTAATGAAAAACTGTTTTTT.